Presented here are 29 T cell receptor beta chains from one specimen sequenced in a study of shared clonotypes between healthy human individuals. Data came from immunoSEQ multiplex PCR; TCRdb stores just in-frame clones and leaves some out. The sample has roughly 2.1 million clones; 85% to 95% are singletons. The naive CD8 fraction comprised CD45RO-negative cells positively selected for CCR7 and excluded terminally differentiated effector memory CD45RA+ cells. Material for sequencing was naive CD8+ T cells from PBMCs. These receptors were obtained from a man aged 18 to 35 in good health. Some clones in this sample may be carry-over from other donors' samples.

V is TRBV2 and J is TRBJ2-3; 10 bases align to TRBD1. This CDR3 is built from 17 residues. CDR1 and CDR2 from the germline V gene are SNHLY and FYNNEI. The V segment lost 3 bases and the J segment 5 bases; nucleotides outside the gene matches: 11. Here the CDR3 DNA reads TGTGCCAGCAGTGAGAGGGCGCGACAGGGGGCGAAAGATACGCAGTATTTT. Translation: CASSERARQGAKDTQYF.

CDR3 sequence (DNA): TGTGCCAGCAGCTTGCCTCGAGCGGGAGGGCCGGCAGCGCATGAGCAGTTCTTC. Residues: CASSLPRAGGPAAHEQFF. The chain employs TRBV7-2 and TRBJ2-1; 10 nucleotides match TRBD2. Germline CDR1 is SGHTA and CDR2 is FQGNSA. The CDR3 length is 18 residues. V lost 3 bases and J lost 8; bases outside the gene matches: 16.

With respect to this clone: This specimen includes other DNA sequences encoding the same CDR3. The chain uses TRBV7-9 and TRBJ2-1; D is ambiguous. Deletions cut 3 bases from V and 9 bases from J, with 6 bases between. Germline V gives CDR1 SEHNR, CDR2 FQNEAQ (reference sequence). There are 11 residues in the CDR3. CDR3 residues: CASSLGFEQFF. CDR3 nucleotide sequence: TGTGCCAGCAGCTTGGGGTTTGAGCAGTTCTTC.

As concerns this clone: Other DNA sequences from this sample encode an identical CDR3 as well. The CDR3 nucleotides read TGTGCCAGCAGTGAAATAGGGGGCAACTATGGCTACACCTTC. The encoded protein is CASSEIGGNYGYTF. The V and J genes are TRBV6-1 and TRBJ1-2; 7 positions match TRBD1. Germline V gives CDR1 MNHNS, CDR2 SASEGT. The CDR3 is made up of 14 amino acids. The ends lost 2 bases at V and 2 bases at J; junction bases unmatched: 2.

The chain recombines TRBV27 with TRBJ2-1, with D perhaps TRBD2 (7 bases). This CDR3 is 14 amino acids long. V was shortened by 7 bases and J by 7 bases, with 17 bases between the two germline ends. Germline CDR1 reads MNHEY; CDR2 reads SMNVEV (reference sequence). CDR3 coding DNA: TGTGCCAGCACACCTTGGGAGGGGGGTAATGAGCAGTTCTTC. Residues: CASTPWEGGNEQFF.

The rearrangement joins TRBV15 to TRBJ2-7, with 7 bases matching TRBD2. The CDR3 is 16 amino acids. The junction had 13 bases not matched to a gene; V was cut back by 8 bases and J by 0 bases. CDR1 is LNHNV, CDR2 YYDKDF, per germline (reference sequence). CDR3 in amino acids: CATRSRPGGDSYEQYF. Written as DNA, the CDR3 is TGTGCCACCCGAAGCCGACCGGGGGGTGACTCCTACGAGCAGTACTTC.

The chain is built from TRBV6-6 and TRBJ1-1; D is ambiguous. The CDR3 runs to 14 residues. The germline V gene encodes CDR1 MNHNY and CDR2 SVGAGI (reference sequence). The V and J ends lost 2 bases and 2 bases respectively, with 9 bases between them. Here the CDR3 reads CASSYTRINTEAFF. CDR3 coding DNA: TGTGCCAGCAGTTACACTCGTATTAACACTGAAGCTTTCTTT.

This chain connects TRBV11-1 to TRBJ1-1; maybe TRBD1 (5 bases). V was pared by 1 base and J by 6 bases, with 9 bases between. The V gene's germline CDR1 is SGHAT and CDR2 FQDESV (reference sequence). This CDR3 has 13 amino acids. The CDR3 protein is CASSLVAGAEAFF. Written as DNA, the CDR3 is TGTGCCAGCAGCTTAGTCGCGGGGGCTGAAGCTTTCTTT.

The chain has TRBV7-8 and TRBJ2-1; possibly TRBD1 or TRBD2 for D (5 bases each). V lost 2 bases and J lost 2, with 13 bases in between. CDR1 is SGHVS and CDR2 is FQNEAQ in the germline V gene. The CDR3 spans 16 residues. The CDR3 DNA reads as TGTGCCAGCAGCTTATCCGCAGGGAGAACCTACAATGAGCAGTTCTTC. Protein product: CASSLSAGRTYNEQFF.

DNA of the CDR3: TGTGCCAGCAGCTTAGCGGGGCTAGCGGCAAATGAGCAGTTCTTC. Encoded protein: CASSLAGLAANEQFF. The rearrangement links TRBV7-8 to TRBJ2-1; 7 nucleotides match TRBD2. Trimming cost V 0 bases and J 7 bases; bases outside gene matches: 6. This CDR3 has 15 residues. Germline loops: CDR1 SGHVS, CDR2 FQNEAQ. The full variable domain, completed using reference TRBV7-8 and TRBJ2-1, is GAGVSQSPRYKVAKRGQDVALRCDPISGHVSLFWYQQALGQGPEFLTYFQNEAQLDKSGLPSDRFFAERPEGSVSTLKIQRTQQEDSAVYLCASSLAGLAANEQFFGPGTRLTVL.

As for this clone: This sample includes further DNA sequences coding for the same CDR3. The chain has TRBV7-8 and TRBJ2-7; 7 bases agree with TRBD1. Unmatched junction bases numbered 7, after V lost 5 bases and J lost 0 bases. Germline CDR1 reads SGHVS; CDR2 reads FQNEAQ. The CDR3 length is 15 residues. In nucleotides, the CDR3 is TGTGCCAGCAGCCCACAGACAGGGAGCTCCTACGAGCAGTACTTC. Protein product: CASSPQTGSSYEQYF.

V is TRBV5-5 and J is TRBJ1-2; 8 positions agree with TRBD1. The CDR3 covers 14 residues. Germline CDR1 reads SGHKS; CDR2 reads YYEKEE (reference sequence). J gave up 6 bases and V 0 bases, and 4 bases lay outside the gene matches. The CDR3 sequence is CASSLGTGFDGYTF. CDR3 DNA: TGTGCCAGCAGCTTGGGGACAGGGTTTGATGGCTACACCTTC.

The chain employs TRBV5-1 and TRBJ2-7; D is unclear. Germline V gene sequence: CDR1 SGHRS, CDR2 YFSETQ. The CDR3 loop spans 15 amino acids. V lost 0 bases and J lost 0, with 10 bases in between. CDR3 nucleotides: TGCGCCAGCAGCTTGGAGGTCAGCCTCTCCTACGAGCAGTACTTC. As protein: CASSLEVSLSYEQYF.

The chain uses TRBV5-1 and TRBJ2-2; TRBD2 matches 7 bases. V shed 3 bases and J 7 bases; nucleotides not matched to a gene: 6. CDR1 is SGHRS and CDR2 is YFSETQ in the germline V gene. The CDR3 runs to 14 residues. The CDR3 DNA is TGCGCCAGCAGCTCCGGACTAGGAGGCGGGGAGCTGTTTTTT. This codes for CASSSGLGGGELFF.

The gene calls are TRBV5-1 and TRBJ2-2; no definite D call. The CDR3 is made up of 15 amino acids. Trimming removed 6 bases at V and 4 bases at J, with 16 bases between. Germline values: CDR1 SGHRS, CDR2 YFSETQ. The CDR3 nucleotides read TGCGCCAGCATCCCCGGGCCTTCTTCCACCGGGGAGCTGTTTTTT. It codes for CASIPGPSSTGELFF.

The J gene is TRBJ1-2, the V gene TRBV29-1; possibly TRBD1 for D (6 bases). Trimming took off 3 bases at V and 7 bases at J, with 18 bases between the two ends. The CDR3 spans 14 residues. From germline, CDR1 is SQVTM and CDR2 ANQGSEA. CDR3 loop: CSVEAAGDTSGYTF. CDR3 nucleotide sequence: TGCAGCGTTGAGGCGGCTGGGGACACAAGTGGCTACACCTTC.

This sequence joins TRBV28 and TRBJ1-1; D is undetermined. The germline V gene has CDR1 MDHEN and CDR2 SYDVKM. V was pared by 7 bases and J by 4 bases, with 16 bases between. The CDR3 spans 14 residues. This chain's CDR3 is CASTPRGWGTEAFF. DNA of the CDR3: TGTGCCAGCACCCCCCGGGGTTGGGGCACTGAAGCTTTCTTT.

Notes on this clone: One end of the junction fails to match germline, which may point to a read error. Other DNA variants within this sample encode the same CDR3. The V gene is TRBV5-1, the J gene TRBJ1-1; D is perhaps TRBD1 (5 bases). Germline V gives CDR1 SGHRS, CDR2 YFSETQ. The CDR3 runs 12 residues. The CDR3 nucleotides are TGTGCCAGCAGCTTGAGGGGCACTGAAGCTTTCTTT. Protein: CASSLRGTEAFF.

On this clone itself: Other DNA sequences within the sample encode an identical CDR3. J is TRBJ2-7 and V is TRBV6-1, with D tentatively TRBD2 (6 bases). The V gene lost 5 bases and the J gene lost 0 bases, with 11 bases spanning the gap. Germline V gene data show CDR1 as MNHNS and CDR2 as SASEGT. The CDR3 loop spans 14 amino acids. In nucleotides, the CDR3 is TGTGCCAGCAGTCCCGGGAGAAGCTCCTACGAGCAGTACTTC. Protein product: CASSPGRSSYEQYF.

The chain employs TRBV6-1 and TRBJ1-3; D is perhaps TRBD1 (5 bases). This CDR3 comprises 15 residues. The V end was cut by 8 bases, the J end by 3 bases, with 17 bases between. Germline V gives CDR1 MNHNS, CDR2 SASEGT. The CDR3 region has the DNA TGTGCCAGCCTTGGGAGAGCAGGGTTTGGAAACACCATATATTTT. It translates to CASLGRAGFGNTIYF.

The J gene is TRBJ1-1, the V gene TRBV6-5; no reliable D call. The CDR3 runs to 16 residues. Trimming took 2 bases from V and 0 from J, leaving 13 bases between them. Germline values: CDR1 MNHEY, CDR2 SVGAGI. The CDR3 sequence is CASSYGVRELNTEAFF. The CDR3 DNA follows: TGTGCCAGCAGTTACGGGGTCCGGGAGTTGAACACTGAAGCTTTCTTT.

The chain carries TRBV11-2 and TRBJ2-2; 8 positions agree with TRBD1. This CDR3 region has 15 residues. V lost 5 bases and J lost 0; bases outside the gene matches: 2. Germline values: CDR1 SGHAT, CDR2 FQNNGV. CDR3 nucleotides: TGTGCCAGCAGCGACAGGGGTGCGAACACCGGGGAGCTGTTTTTT. This sequence encodes CASSDRGANTGELFF.

This chain connects TRBV29-1 to TRBJ1-2; 8 bases are a match to TRBD1. CDR3 length: 13 residues. Germline CDR1 and CDR2: SQVTM and ANQGSEA. Trimming removed 2 bases from V and 4 bases from J; junction bases left unmatched: 3. CDR3 region: CSVETGGSYGYTF. Written as DNA, the CDR3 is TGCAGCGTTGAAACAGGGGGAAGCTATGGCTACACCTTC.

This chain connects TRBV7-7 to TRBJ2-7; the match to TRBD2 covers 8 bases. The length of the CDR3 is 19 residues. With V trimmed by 5 bases and J by 1 base, 19 bases remained unmatched. Germline CDR1 and CDR2: SSHAT and FNYEAQ (reference sequence). CDR3 coding DNA: TGTGCCAGCAGCCGTTTTTGGTGGACTAGCAGGAAGGGGTCCTACGAGCAGTACTTC. Its protein product is CASSRFWWTSRKGSYEQYF.

Comment on this clone: The sample carries other DNA sequences with the same CDR3. The J gene is TRBJ2-5, the V gene TRBV6-5; no firm D call. Trimming stripped 3 bases from V and 5 bases from J, with 4 bases between. This CDR3 region has 11 residues. From germline, CDR1 is MNHEY and CDR2 SVGAGI. CDR3 amino acids: CASSYRETQYF. DNA of the CDR3: TGTGCCAGCAGTTATAGGGAGACCCAGTACTTC.

The chain couples TRBV13 to TRBJ2-1; possibly TRBD2 for D (5 bases). This CDR3 is built from 16 residues. Germline V gene data show CDR1 as PRHDT and CDR2 as FYEKMQ (reference sequence). Trimming removed 5 bases at V and 3 bases at J, with 17 bases between. In DNA, the CDR3 is TGTGCCAGCAGCCCCCAAGGGCGGCGGGTCTACAATGAGCAGTTCTTC. Amino acid sequence: CASSPQGRRVYNEQFF.

On this clone itself: The same CDR3 is also encoded by other DNA sequences in this sample. The V call is TRBV19, the J call TRBJ2-7, with D uncertain. CDR1 and CDR2 from the germline V gene are LNHDA and SQIVND (reference sequence). The CDR3 sequence is 11 residues long. Trimming cost V 6 bases and J 1 base, with 4 bases left between them. CDR3 sequence reads: CASSSSYEQYF. The CDR3 bases are TGTGCCAGTAGCAGTTCCTACGAGCAGTACTTC.

This chain links TRBV4-1 with TRBJ1-1; D is unclear. V lost 1 base and J lost 11, with 20 bases in between. Germline V gene lookup returns CDR1 MGHRA and CDR2 YSYEKL. This CDR3 has 15 amino acids. The DNA for the CDR3 is TGCGCCAGCAGCCAAGGAATCGGTCGCCTCAGTCGCGCTTTCTTT. Protein product: CASSQGIGRLSRAFF.

V gene TRBV27 combines with J gene TRBJ2-1; possibly TRBD2 for D (6 bases). V was cut by 5 bases and J by 10 bases, with 24 bases left in between. The CDR3 totals 16 residues. CDR1 is MNHEY and CDR2 is SMNVEV in the germline V gene (reference sequence). This CDR3 is CASSPPGWGTWWEQFF. In DNA, the CDR3 is TGTGCCAGCAGTCCCCCCGGGTGGGGGACTTGGTGGGAGCAGTTCTTC.